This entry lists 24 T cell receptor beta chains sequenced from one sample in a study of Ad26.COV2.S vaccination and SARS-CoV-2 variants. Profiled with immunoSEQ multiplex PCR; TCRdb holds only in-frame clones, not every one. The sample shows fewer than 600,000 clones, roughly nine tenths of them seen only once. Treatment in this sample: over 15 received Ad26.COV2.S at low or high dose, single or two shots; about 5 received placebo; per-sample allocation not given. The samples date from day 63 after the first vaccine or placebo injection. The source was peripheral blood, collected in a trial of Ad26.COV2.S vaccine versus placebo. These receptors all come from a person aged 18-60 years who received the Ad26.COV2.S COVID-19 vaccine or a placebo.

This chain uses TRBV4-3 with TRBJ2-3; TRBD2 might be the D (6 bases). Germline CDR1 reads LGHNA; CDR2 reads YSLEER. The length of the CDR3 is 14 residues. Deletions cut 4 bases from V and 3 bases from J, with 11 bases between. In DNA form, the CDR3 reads TGCGCCAGCAGCCGGGGGGTTAATACAGATACGCAGTATTTT. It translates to CASSRGVNTDTQYF.

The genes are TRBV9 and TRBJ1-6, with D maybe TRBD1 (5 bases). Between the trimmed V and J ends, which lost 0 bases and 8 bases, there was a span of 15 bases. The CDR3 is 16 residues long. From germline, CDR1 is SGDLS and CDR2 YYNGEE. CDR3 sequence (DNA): TGTGCCAGCAGCGTAGGTCCAGGGAAGGTTTATTCACCCCTCCACTTT. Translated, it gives CASSVGPGKVYSPLHF.

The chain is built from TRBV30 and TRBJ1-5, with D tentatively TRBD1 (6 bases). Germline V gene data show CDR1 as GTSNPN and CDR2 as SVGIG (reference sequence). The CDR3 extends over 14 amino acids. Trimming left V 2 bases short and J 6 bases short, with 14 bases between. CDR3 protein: CAWSSGRGSQPQHF. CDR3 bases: TGTGCCTGGAGTTCGGGCAGGGGTAGTCAGCCCCAGCATTTT.

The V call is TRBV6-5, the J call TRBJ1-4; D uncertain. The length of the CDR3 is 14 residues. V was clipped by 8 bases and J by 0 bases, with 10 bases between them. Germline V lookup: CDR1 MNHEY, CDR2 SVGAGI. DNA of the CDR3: TGTGCCAGCGCCCAAACCGCAACTAATGAAAAACTGTTTTTT. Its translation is CASAQTATNEKLFF.

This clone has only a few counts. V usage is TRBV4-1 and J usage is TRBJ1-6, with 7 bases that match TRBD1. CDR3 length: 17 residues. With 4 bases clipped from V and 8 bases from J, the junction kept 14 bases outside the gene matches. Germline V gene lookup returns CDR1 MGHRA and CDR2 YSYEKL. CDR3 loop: CASSLAIGTELYSPLHF. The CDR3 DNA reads TGCGCCAGCAGCCTCGCAATCGGGACAGAGCTATATTCACCCCTCCACTTT.

The CDR3: CASSRREVRVQAKNIQYF. CDR3 in DNA: TGTGCCAGCAGCCGCAGGGAGGTTAGGGTTCAGGCCAAAAACATTCAGTACTTC. This rearrangement joins TRBV13 to TRBJ2-4; tentative D call: TRBD2 (6 bases). Germline CDR1 is PRHDT and CDR2 is FYEKMQ (reference sequence). Trimming left V 5 bases short and J 1 base short, with 21 bases between. The CDR3 has 18 amino acids.

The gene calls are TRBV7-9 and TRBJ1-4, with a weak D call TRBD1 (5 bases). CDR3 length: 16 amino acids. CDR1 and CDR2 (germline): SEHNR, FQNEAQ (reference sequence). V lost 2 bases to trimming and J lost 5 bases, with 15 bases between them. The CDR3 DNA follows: TGTGCCAGCAGCTTAACCAGGGACTCTGGGAATGAAAAACTGTTTTTT. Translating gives CASSLTRDSGNEKLFF.

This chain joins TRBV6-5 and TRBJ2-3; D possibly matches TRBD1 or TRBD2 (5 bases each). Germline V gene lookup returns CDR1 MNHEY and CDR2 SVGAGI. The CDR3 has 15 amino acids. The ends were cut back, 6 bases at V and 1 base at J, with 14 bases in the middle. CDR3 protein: CASSLRRGRTDTQYF. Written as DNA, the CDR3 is TGTGCCAGCAGCCTCCGTCGGGGACGCACAGATACGCAGTATTTT.

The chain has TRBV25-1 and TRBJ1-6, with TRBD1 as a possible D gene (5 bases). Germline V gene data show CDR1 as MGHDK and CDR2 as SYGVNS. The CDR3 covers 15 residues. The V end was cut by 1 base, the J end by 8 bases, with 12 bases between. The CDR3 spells CASSESLQGYSPLHF. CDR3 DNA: TGTGCCAGCAGTGAATCTCTTCAGGGATATTCACCCCTCCACTTT.

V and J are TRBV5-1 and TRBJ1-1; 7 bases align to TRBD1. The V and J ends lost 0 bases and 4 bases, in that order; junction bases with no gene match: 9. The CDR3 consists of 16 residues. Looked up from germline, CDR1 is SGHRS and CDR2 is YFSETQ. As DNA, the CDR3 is TGCGCCAGCAGCTTGGAGGGGGCTAAGGGTAGCACTGAAGCTTTCTTT. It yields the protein CASSLEGAKGSTEAFF.

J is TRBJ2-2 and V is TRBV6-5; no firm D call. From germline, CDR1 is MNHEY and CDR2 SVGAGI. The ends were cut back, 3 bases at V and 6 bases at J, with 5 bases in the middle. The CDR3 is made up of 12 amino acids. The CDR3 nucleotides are TGTGCCAGCAGTTATTCGGCCGGGGAGCTGTTTTTT. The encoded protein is CASSYSAGELFF.

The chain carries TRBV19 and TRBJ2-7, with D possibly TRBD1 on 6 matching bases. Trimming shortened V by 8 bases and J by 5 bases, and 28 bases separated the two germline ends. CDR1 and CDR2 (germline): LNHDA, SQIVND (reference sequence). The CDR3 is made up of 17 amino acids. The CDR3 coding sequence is TGTGCCAGTCGACCCTTATCGACAGGCACGGAAGGGGACGAGCAGTACTTC. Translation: CASRPLSTGTEGDEQYF. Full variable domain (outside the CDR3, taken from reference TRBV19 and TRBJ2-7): DGGITQSPKYLFRKEGQNVTLSCEQNLNHDAMYWYRQDPGQGLRLIYYSQIVNDFQKGDIAEGYSVSREKKESFPLTVTSAQKNPTAFYLCASRPLSTGTEGDEQYFGPGTRLTVT.

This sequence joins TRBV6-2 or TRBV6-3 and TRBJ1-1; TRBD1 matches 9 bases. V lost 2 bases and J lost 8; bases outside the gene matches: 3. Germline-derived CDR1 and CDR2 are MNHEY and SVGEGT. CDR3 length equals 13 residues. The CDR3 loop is CASSYGTGSEAFF. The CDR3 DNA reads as TGTGCCAGCAGTTACGGGACAGGGTCAGAAGCTTTCTTT.

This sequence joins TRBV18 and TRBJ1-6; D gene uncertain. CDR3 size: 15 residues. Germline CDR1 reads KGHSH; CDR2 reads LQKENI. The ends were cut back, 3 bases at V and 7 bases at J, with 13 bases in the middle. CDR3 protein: CASSPGIAQNSPLHF. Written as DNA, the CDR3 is TGTGCCAGCTCACCGGGCATCGCTCAGAATTCACCCCTCCACTTT.

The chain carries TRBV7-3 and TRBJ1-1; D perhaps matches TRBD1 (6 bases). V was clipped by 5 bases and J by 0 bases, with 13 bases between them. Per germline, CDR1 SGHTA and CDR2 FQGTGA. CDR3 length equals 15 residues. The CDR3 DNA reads TGTGCCAGCAGCCTTTACGGACAGATGAACACTGAAGCTTTCTTT. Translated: CASSLYGQMNTEAFF.

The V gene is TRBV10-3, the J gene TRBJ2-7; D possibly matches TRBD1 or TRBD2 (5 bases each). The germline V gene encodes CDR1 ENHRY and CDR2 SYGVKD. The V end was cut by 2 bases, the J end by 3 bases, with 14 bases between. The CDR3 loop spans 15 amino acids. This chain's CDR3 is CAISEKAGTFYEQYF. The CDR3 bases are TGTGCCATCAGTGAGAAAGCCGGGACCTTCTACGAGCAGTACTTC.

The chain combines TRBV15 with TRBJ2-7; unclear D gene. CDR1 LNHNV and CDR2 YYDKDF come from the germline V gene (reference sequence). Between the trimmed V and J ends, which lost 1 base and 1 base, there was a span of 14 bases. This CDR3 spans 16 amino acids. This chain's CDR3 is CATSRGSTKISYEQYF. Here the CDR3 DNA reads TGTGCCACCAGCAGAGGGTCCACAAAAATATCCTACGAGCAGTACTTC.

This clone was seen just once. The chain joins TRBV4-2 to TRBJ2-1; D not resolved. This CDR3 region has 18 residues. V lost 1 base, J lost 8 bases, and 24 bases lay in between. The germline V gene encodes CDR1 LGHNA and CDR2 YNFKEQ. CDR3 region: CASSQVGYGNFDFDEQFF. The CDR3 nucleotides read TGTGCCAGCAGCCAAGTGGGGTACGGAAATTTTGACTTCGATGAGCAGTTCTTC.

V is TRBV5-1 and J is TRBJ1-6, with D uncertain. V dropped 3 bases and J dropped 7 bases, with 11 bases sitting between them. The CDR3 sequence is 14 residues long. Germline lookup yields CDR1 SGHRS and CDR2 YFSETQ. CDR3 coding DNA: TGCGCCAGCAGCTCCGGACGGGAGAATTCACCCCTCCACTTT. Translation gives CASSSGRENSPLHF.

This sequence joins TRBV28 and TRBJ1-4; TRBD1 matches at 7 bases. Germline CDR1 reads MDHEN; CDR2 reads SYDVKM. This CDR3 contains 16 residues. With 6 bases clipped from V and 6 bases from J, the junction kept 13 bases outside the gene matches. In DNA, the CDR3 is TGTGCCAGCAGCCAGAGGGAGGGGGCTACGGATGAAAAACTGTTTTTT. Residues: CASSQREGATDEKLFF.

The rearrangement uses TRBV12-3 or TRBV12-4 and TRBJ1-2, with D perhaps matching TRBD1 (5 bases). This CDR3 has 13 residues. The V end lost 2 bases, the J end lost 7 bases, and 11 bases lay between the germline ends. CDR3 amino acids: CASSLSRARGYTF. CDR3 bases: TGTGCCAGCAGTTTATCCAGGGCCCGTGGCTACACCTTC.

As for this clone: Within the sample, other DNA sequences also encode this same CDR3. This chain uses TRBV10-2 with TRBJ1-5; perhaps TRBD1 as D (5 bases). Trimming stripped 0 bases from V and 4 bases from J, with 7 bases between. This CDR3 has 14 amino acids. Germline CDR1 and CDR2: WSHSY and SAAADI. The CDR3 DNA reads TGCGCCAGCAGTGAGTCGGGGGGGAATCAGCCCCAGCATTTT. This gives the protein CASSESGGNQPQHF.

The CDR3: CASSMTGAMGNSPLHF. The CDR3 DNA reads as TGTGCCAGTTCGATGACAGGGGCAATGGGTAATTCACCCCTCCACTTT. This chain links TRBV19 with TRBJ1-6; TRBD1 agrees at 8 bases. CDR1 and CDR2 (germline): LNHDA, SQIVND (reference sequence). CDR3 length: 16 amino acids. The V segment lost 8 bases and the J segment 6 bases; nucleotides outside the gene matches: 12.

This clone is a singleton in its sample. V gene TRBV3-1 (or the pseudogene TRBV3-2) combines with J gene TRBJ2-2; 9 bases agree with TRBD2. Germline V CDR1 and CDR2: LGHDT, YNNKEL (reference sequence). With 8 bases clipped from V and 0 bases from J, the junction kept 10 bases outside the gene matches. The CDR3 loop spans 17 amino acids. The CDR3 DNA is TGTGCCAGCCGCCGAAGACTAGCGGACGCGAACACCGGGGAGCTGTTTTTT. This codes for CASRRRLADANTGELFF.